This T cell receptor beta chain was sequenced in a study of human T cells and chemical hapten exposure. Documented time point: patch test 3, about 24 weeks after DPC sensitization. Indicated treatment: therapeutic diphenylcyclopropenone sensitization with weekly scalp DPC. Whole blood that had not been fractionated was the source of extracted total RNA. V was pared by 0 bases and J by 2 bases, with 12 bases between. Germline V gene lookup returns CDR1 SGHNT and CDR2 YYREEE (reference sequence). The CDR3 runs to 16 residues. Individual cDNA molecules (in the library) carried attached unique molecular identifiers. Authors' analysis steps: Counting gave a median of around 96,000 TCRs per sample, with values ranging from about 20,000 to 750,000. Via MiXCR, TCRdb re-called the RACE reads, giving one row per CDR3 protein. It is TCRdb's table, rather than the study itself, that gives the V and J calls and clone size. The table includes more than 100,000 distinct CDR3 sequences, roughly 12% detected once.

The TCR was taken from a woman aged 50 to 60 with alopecia areata. Some clones in this sample may be carry-over from other donors' samples. This chain joins TRBV5-4 and TRBJ1-3; tentatively, D is TRBD1 (6 bases). This specimen was whole blood, taken in connection with sensitization to the hapten diphenylcyclopropenone (DPC). CDR3 nucleotides: TGTGCCAGCAGCTTGGGGACAGCTGGCCCTGGAAACACCATATATTTT. As protein: CASSLGTAGPGNTIYF.